These 26 T cell receptor beta chains came from one sample sequenced in a study of T cells in Graves' hyperthyroidism and ophthalmopathy. Amplified TCR beta CDR3 regions derived from RNA transcripts. Using the HTBI primer set, a first-round RT-PCR was run on the TCR CDR3. Using its own MiXCR run on the multiplex PCR reads, TCRdb lists one record per CDR3 protein. The sample lists over 700,000 distinct CDR3 sequences; around 39% were seen once. The sample was blood. Source of these receptors: a man aged 18 to 29 with Graves' hyperthyroidism.

This clonotype was observed a single time. A much larger clone is a single base away; this may be a read error. The V call is TRBV7-3, the J call TRBJ2-7, with 8 nucleotides matching TRBD1. The CDR3 is 13 residues long. The V segment lost 3 bases and the J segment 5 bases; nucleotides outside the gene matches: 3. CDR1 and CDR2 (germline): SGHTA, FQGTGA. CDR3 nucleotides: TGTGCCAGCAGCTTGGGACAGGCGAACGAGCAGTACTTC. Amino acid sequence: CASSLGQANEQYF.

CDR3 in DNA: TGTGCCAGCACCTACTCGTACACCGGGGAGCTGTTTTTT. Translation gives CASTYSYTGELFF. V and J are TRBV5-4 and TRBJ2-2; D call uncertain. Germline CDR1 SGHNT, CDR2 YYREEE (reference sequence). The CDR3 has 13 amino acids. V was shortened by 6 bases and J by 3 bases, with 9 bases between the two germline ends.

This chain joins TRBV29-1 and TRBJ2-7; 9 bases agree with TRBD1. Trimming removed 6 bases from V and 6 bases from J; junction bases left unmatched: 9. The CDR3 is made up of 13 amino acids. Per the germline V gene, CDR1 is SQVTM and CDR2 is ANQGSEA. The CDR3 nucleotides are TGCAGCGTCGCTGGGGACAGGGCGCGCGAGCAGTACTTC. It translates to CSVAGDRAREQYF.

This chain joins TRBV4-2 and TRBJ2-5; TRBD1 matches 10 bases. CDR3 size: 16 residues. Germline CDR1 and CDR2: LGHNA and YNFKEQ. V lost 3 bases and J lost 0; bases outside the gene matches: 4. CDR3 nucleotides: TGTGCCAGCAGCCAGGCGGGACAGGGGCACCAAGAGACCCAGTACTTC. This translates into CASSQAGQGHQETQYF.

V is TRBV6-5 and J is TRBJ2-5; tentatively, D is TRBD1 or TRBD2 (5 bases each). The CDR3 length is 15 residues. Trimming took 8 bases from V and 2 from J, leaving 18 bases between them. Germline V lookup: CDR1 MNHEY, CDR2 SVGAGI. CDR3 loop: CASWGWYLEQETQYF. CDR3 bases: TGTGCCAGCTGGGGGTGGTACCTCGAACAAGAGACCCAGTACTTC.

For this clonotype: A read error may explain this, as a much larger clone is one base away. This chain joins TRBV10-3 and TRBJ1-1, with D hard to call. Germline-derived CDR1 and CDR2 are ENHRY and SYGVKD. There are 12 residues in the CDR3. CDR3 residues: CATCGLNTGAFF. In nucleotides, the CDR3 is TGTGCCACCTGTGGCCTGAACACTGGAGCTTTCTTT.

This clonotype occurred many times. J is TRBJ1-1 and V is TRBV12-3 or TRBV12-4; D gene unclear. This CDR3 spans 14 amino acids. Trimming left V 5 bases short and J 1 base short, with 11 bases between. CDR3 residues: CASSQQTGNTEAFF. The DNA for the CDR3 is TGTGCCAGCAGTCAGCAGACGGGGAACACTGAAGCTTTCTTT.

V is TRBV2 and J is TRBJ1-2; no firm D call. Deletions cut 8 bases from V and 3 bases from J, with 10 bases between. The germline gives CDR1 SNHLY, CDR2 FYNNEI. The CDR3 consists of 12 residues. CDR3 in amino acids: CASGAGYYGYTF. The CDR3 DNA follows: TGTGCCAGCGGTGCGGGGTACTATGGCTACACCTTC.

The chain couples TRBV12-3 or TRBV12-4 to TRBJ1-1; D not certain. Trimming took off 3 bases at V and 0 bases at J, with 8 bases between the two ends. The CDR3 covers 14 residues. CDR3 nucleotides: TGTGCCAGCAGTTTCTGGGGAATGAACACTGAAGCTTTCTTT. Its protein is CASSFWGMNTEAFF.

The chain links TRBV6-2 or TRBV6-3 to TRBJ2-2; 8 bases map to TRBD1. Germline assignment: CDR1 MNHEY and CDR2 SVGEGT. CDR3 length: 13 amino acids. Written as DNA, the CDR3 is TGTGCGACACACACAGGGGGGACCGGGGAGCTGTTTTTT. Translation: CATHTGGTGELFF.

The chain carries TRBV5-1 and TRBJ2-7; 7 bases align to TRBD2. Per germline, CDR1 SGHRS and CDR2 YFSETQ. Trimming removed 0 bases from V and 6 bases from J; junction bases left unmatched: 3. This CDR3 has 13 residues. CDR3 nucleotide sequence: TGCGCCAGCAGCTTGGCCACGGGGGGCGAGCAGTACTTC. Residues: CASSLATGGEQYF.

The rearrangement links TRBV6-6 to TRBJ1-5, with D uncertain. This CDR3 spans 13 amino acids. Germline loops: CDR1 MNHNY, CDR2 SVGAGI (reference sequence). V lost 2 bases, J lost 7 bases, and 9 bases lay in between. CDR3: CASSYGEWQPQHF. CDR3 coding DNA: TGTGCCAGCAGTTACGGAGAGTGGCAGCCCCAGCATTTT.

This clonotype was found a few times. This chain connects TRBV6-5 to TRBJ2-5; 11 bases fit TRBD2. Germline V gene sequence: CDR1 MNHEY, CDR2 SVGAGI. Trimming at V came to 0 bases and at J to 2 bases, leaving 2 bases not matched to a gene. The CDR3 covers 16 residues. CDR3 in amino acids: CASSYSGTSGQETQYF. The CDR3, as DNA: TGTGCCAGCAGTTACTCAGGGACTAGCGGACAAGAGACCCAGTACTTC.

This clonotype has a single count. A read error may explain this, as a much larger clone is one base away. The V and J genes are TRBV29-1 and TRBJ2-5; 7 bases align to TRBD1. The J segment lost 7 bases and the V segment lost 6 bases, leaving 8 bases of the junction unmatched. From germline, CDR1 is SQVTM and CDR2 ANQGSEA. The CDR3 length is 12 residues. The CDR3 is CSVWDSAGTQYF. The CDR3 DNA follows: TGCAGCGTGTGGGACAGCGCTGGGACCCAGTACTTC.

The DNA for the CDR3 is TGCGCCAGCGGATCCCAACCGGGTCCAACCTACGAGCAGTACTTC. Translated, it gives CASGSQPGPTYEQYF. This rearrangement joins TRBV5-1 to TRBJ2-7; D is uncertain. The CDR3 runs 15 residues. Germline V gives CDR1 SGHRS, CDR2 YFSETQ. Trimming cost V 7 bases and J 2 bases, with 19 bases left between them. Variable domain in full (rest from reference TRBV5-1 and TRBJ2-7): KAGVTQTPRYLIKTRGQQVTLSCSPISGHRSVSWYQQTPGQGLQFLFEYFSETQRNKGNFPGRFSGRQFSNSRSEMNVSTLELGDSALYLCASGSQPGPTYEQYFGPGTRLTVT.

In this sample, this clonotype turned up a few times. The chain couples TRBV5-1 to TRBJ1-5, with D hard to call. V dropped 4 bases and J dropped 7 bases, with 9 bases sitting between them. The CDR3 totals 12 residues. The V gene's germline CDR1 is SGHRS and CDR2 YFSETQ. The CDR3 loop is CASSPHLQPQHF. The CDR3 DNA sequence: TGCGCCAGCAGCCCACATTTGCAGCCCCAGCATTTT.

The rearrangement uses TRBV5-1 and TRBJ2-7, with TRBD1 matching 8 bases. The CDR3 is 15 residues long. Looked up from germline, CDR1 is SGHRS and CDR2 is YFSETQ. V lost 3 bases to trimming and J lost 5 bases; unmatched junction nucleotides: 10. DNA for the CDR3: TGCGCCAGCAGCTCACTCGACAGGGGAGTCAACGAGCAGTACTTC. Protein: CASSSLDRGVNEQYF.

The V and J genes are TRBV2 and TRBJ1-5, with 7 nucleotides matching TRBD1. J lost 5 bases, V lost 7 bases, and 14 bases had no gene match. The CDR3 totals 16 residues. Germline loops: CDR1 SNHLY, CDR2 FYNNEI. CDR3 nucleotides: TGTGCCAGCACCCGAGAGGGGGCGCGTATTGATCAGCCCCAGCATTTT. This sequence encodes CASTREGARIDQPQHF. Looking up the rest from reference TRBV2 and TRBJ1-5 gives the full variable domain: EPEVTQTPSHQVTQMGQEVILRCVPISNHLYFYWYRQILGQKVEFLVSFYNNEISEKSEIFDDQFSVERPDGSNFTLKIRSTKLEDSAMYFCASTREGARIDQPQHFGDGTRLSIL.

The genes are TRBV7-2 and TRBJ1-1, with D perhaps matching TRBD1 (6 bases). Germline loops: CDR1 SGHTA, CDR2 FQGNSA. This CDR3 is 15 amino acids long. Trimming left V 4 bases short and J 1 base short, with 13 bases between. The CDR3 region is CASSSHRAGNTEAFF. In DNA, the CDR3 is TGTGCCAGCAGCTCCCACAGGGCAGGGAACACTGAAGCTTTCTTT.

This clonotype was found many times. The chain recombines TRBV19 with TRBJ1-6; TRBD1 aligns across 10 bases. The germline V gene encodes CDR1 LNHDA and CDR2 SQIVND (reference sequence). The CDR3 covers 15 residues. After removal of 6 bases from V and 6 bases from J, the junction contained 5 bases not matched to a gene. The CDR3 reads CASSDRGRGNSPLHF. The CDR3 nucleotides are TGTGCCAGTAGCGACAGGGGGCGAGGTAATTCACCCCTCCACTTT.

The sample holds many counts of this clonotype. This chain uses TRBV10-3 with TRBJ1-1, with D unclear. V lost 6 bases and J lost 3, with 8 bases in between. The germline gives CDR1 ENHRY, CDR2 SYGVKD. CDR3 size: 12 residues. The CDR3 here is CAISSGDTEAFF. CDR3 nucleotides: TGTGCCATCAGCTCAGGAGACACTGAAGCTTTCTTT.

This rearrangement joins TRBV6-5 to TRBJ1-1, with D tentatively TRBD1 (5 bases). The CDR3 has 14 residues. Germline V CDR1 and CDR2: MNHEY, SVGAGI. V shed 2 bases and J shed 3 bases, with 10 bases lying between them. The CDR3 DNA reads TGTGCCAGCAGTTACGGGGGGTTTGACACTGAAGCTTTCTTT. It translates to CASSYGGFDTEAFF.

Here the CDR3 reads CVTGEANEAFF. The CDR3, as DNA: TGTGTAACGGGGGAGGCAAACGAAGCTTTCTTT. The gene calls are TRBV19 and TRBJ1-1, with D maybe TRBD1 (5 bases). The CDR3 covers 11 residues. Looked up from germline, CDR1 is LNHDA and CDR2 is SQIVND (reference sequence).

The chain is built from TRBV29-1 and TRBJ1-4; unclear D gene. Germline V CDR1 and CDR2: SQVTM, ANQGSEA. The germline V and J ends were trimmed by 5 bases and 13 bases, with 17 bases remaining between them. The CDR3 is made up of 12 amino acids. The CDR3 region has the DNA TGCAGCGTTATAGGACTAGCGGGAACACTGTTTTTT. Protein product: CSVIGLAGTLFF.

V usage is TRBV19 and J usage is TRBJ2-1; 9 bases fit TRBD2. This CDR3 is 16 amino acids long. The J segment lost 7 bases and the V segment lost 5 bases, leaving 12 bases of the junction unmatched. Per the germline V gene, CDR1 is LNHDA and CDR2 is SQIVND (reference sequence). The CDR3 DNA is TGTGCCAGTAGTTGGGTAGCGGGGGCAGAAGTAAATGAGCAGTTCTTC. It specifies CASSWVAGAEVNEQFF.

Only a few counts were recorded for this clonotype. The chain has TRBV12-3 or TRBV12-4 and TRBJ2-5; D not certain. CDR3 size: 14 residues. The ends were cut back, 7 bases at V and 1 base at J, with 13 bases in the middle. The CDR3 here is CASTLMGTQETQYF. CDR3 DNA sequence: TGTGCCAGCACTCTTATGGGAACCCAAGAGACCCAGTACTTC.